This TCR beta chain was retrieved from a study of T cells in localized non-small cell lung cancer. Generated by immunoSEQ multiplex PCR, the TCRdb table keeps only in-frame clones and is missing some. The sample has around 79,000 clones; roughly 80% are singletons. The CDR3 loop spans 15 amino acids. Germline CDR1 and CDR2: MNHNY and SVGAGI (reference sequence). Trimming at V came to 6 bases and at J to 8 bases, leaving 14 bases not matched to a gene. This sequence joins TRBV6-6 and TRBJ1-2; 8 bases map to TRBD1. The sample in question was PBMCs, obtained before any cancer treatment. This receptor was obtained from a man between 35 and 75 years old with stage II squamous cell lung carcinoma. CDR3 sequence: CASSGFGTGPEGYTF. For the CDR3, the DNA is TGTGCCAGCAGCGGATTTGGGACAGGACCGGAGGGCTACACCTTC.